This T cell receptor beta chain was sequenced for a study of PD-L1 blockade in urothelial cancer. The wider study: Most patients, twenty-five of 29, were males with bladder-origin cancer. Blood was subjected to analysis at 3 weeks (second dose) and 6 weeks following treatment start.

Time point described: pretreatment peripheral blood. The assay was immunoSEQ multiplex PCR, and TCRdb's table has in-frame clones only and misses some. The profile shows about 81,000 clones, around 92% of them singletons. This CDR3 spans 14 amino acids. CDR1 and CDR2 from the germline V gene are MNHEY and SMNVEV (reference sequence). V lost 2 bases to trimming and J lost 6 bases, with 11 bases between them. The chain employs TRBV27 and TRBJ2-4; no firm D call. This sequence originates from a woman of 80 years or more with urothelial cancer. Sample: PBMCs, taken around atezolizumab (anti-PD-L1) treatment. The CDR3 loop reads CASSLEPLSNIQYF. DNA of the CDR3: TGTGCCAGCAGTTTAGAGCCCCTGTCAAACATTCAGTACTTC.